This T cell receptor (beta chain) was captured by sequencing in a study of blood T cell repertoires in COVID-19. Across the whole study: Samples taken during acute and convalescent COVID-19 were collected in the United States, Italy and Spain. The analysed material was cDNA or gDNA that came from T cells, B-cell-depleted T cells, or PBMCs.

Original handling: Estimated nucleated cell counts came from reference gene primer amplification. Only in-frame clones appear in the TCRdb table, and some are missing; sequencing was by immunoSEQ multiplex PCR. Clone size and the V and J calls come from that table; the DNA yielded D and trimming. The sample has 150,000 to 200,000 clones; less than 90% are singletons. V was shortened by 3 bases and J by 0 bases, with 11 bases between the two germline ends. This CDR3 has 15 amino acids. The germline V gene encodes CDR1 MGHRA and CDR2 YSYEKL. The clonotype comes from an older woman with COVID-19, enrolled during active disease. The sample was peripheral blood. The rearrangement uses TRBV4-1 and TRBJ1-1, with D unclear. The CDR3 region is CASSHGPGLNTEAFF. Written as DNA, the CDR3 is TGCGCCAGCAGCCACGGTCCGGGTTTGAACACTGAAGCTTTCTTT.